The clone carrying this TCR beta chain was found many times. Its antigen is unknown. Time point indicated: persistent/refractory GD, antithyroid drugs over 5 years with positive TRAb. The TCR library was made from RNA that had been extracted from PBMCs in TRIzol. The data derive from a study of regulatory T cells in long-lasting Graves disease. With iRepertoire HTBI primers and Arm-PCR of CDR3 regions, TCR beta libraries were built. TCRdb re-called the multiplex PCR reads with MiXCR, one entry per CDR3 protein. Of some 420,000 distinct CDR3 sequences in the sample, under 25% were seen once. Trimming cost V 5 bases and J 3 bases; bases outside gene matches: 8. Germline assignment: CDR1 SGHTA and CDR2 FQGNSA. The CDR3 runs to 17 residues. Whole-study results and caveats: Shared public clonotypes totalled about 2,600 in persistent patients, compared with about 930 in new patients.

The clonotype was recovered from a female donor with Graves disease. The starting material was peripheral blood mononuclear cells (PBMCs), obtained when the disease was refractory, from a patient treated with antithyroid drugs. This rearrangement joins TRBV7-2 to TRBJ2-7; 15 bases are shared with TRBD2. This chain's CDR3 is CASSPGLAGGPYYEQYF. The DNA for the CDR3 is TGTGCCAGCAGCCCGGGACTAGCGGGAGGACCATACTACGAGCAGTACTTC.